This T cell receptor (beta chain) was captured by sequencing in a study of persistence of HIV-infected CD4 T cells. The wider study: Up to 180 mL blood was drawn at multiple time points; a couple of donors had single-time leukapheresis.

The immunoSEQ assay was version 4, run in survey mode. Only in-frame clones appear in the TCRdb table, and some are missing; sequencing was by immunoSEQ multiplex PCR. Of about 20,000 clones detected, more than 75% appear once; the ten largest clones hold 6.8%. This clone was observed a handful of times. As yet, its antigen is unknown. The CDR3 has 14 residues. Germline CDR1 and CDR2: SGHTA and FQGTGA. Trimming removed 1 base at V and 6 bases at J, with 10 bases between. Lysates of CMV-infected fibroblasts at 9.5 to 10 ug/mL stimulated these cells. CD4+ T cells upregulating both CD40 ligand and CD69 were sorted as responding cells. Suppressive ART was started during chronic HIV-1 infection in these adults.

The source of this sequence is an adult man with HIV who was CMV-seropositive. The J gene is TRBJ2-1, the V gene TRBV7-3; D perhaps matches TRBD1 (6 bases). This specimen consisted of CD4+ T cells sorted from PBMCs after approximately 19-hour stimulation, obtained from a patient who received antiretroviral therapy. CDR3 protein: CASSLNTGSNEQFF. The CDR3 nucleotides read TGTGCCAGCAGCTTAAACACAGGGTCCAATGAGCAGTTCTTC.